The sequence of this TCR beta chain was determined in a study of OX40 agonist ivuxolimab in advanced cancers. Study details: Given to patients was ivuxolimab, an agonistic anti-OX40 (CD134) antibody. Therapy given before enrollment (anti-PD-1, anti-PD-L1 or anti-CTLA-4) was allowed, and 40% to 45% had some. All patients had ivuxolimab intravenously every 2 weeks at 0.01 to 10 mg/kg.

This clone was recorded only once. The antigen is undetermined. General observations from the study: In general, CD8+ T cells held more expanded clones than CD4+ did, on average.

CDR3 length: 17 residues. Trimming cost V 6 bases and J 5 bases; bases outside gene matches: 15. Germline lookup yields CDR1 MDHEN and CDR2 SYDVKM. Sequencing used immunoSEQ multiplex PCR; TCRdb keeps in-frame clones, though not all of them. Seen here are approximately 130,000 clones, approximately 94% observed once, and the top ten hold approximately 0.93%. The starting material was CD4+ or CD8+ T cells sorted from blood, obtained in a trial of the OX40 agonist ivuxolimab. The J gene is TRBJ2-1, the V gene TRBV28; 8 bases match TRBD2. The sequence derives from an adult with an advanced solid tumor such as melanoma, head and neck, liver or kidney cancer. The CDR3 nucleotides are TGTGCCAGCAGCTGGACTAGCTGGACCCTGGGGAACAATGAGCAGTTCTTC. This gives the protein CASSWTSWTLGNNEQFF.